The 27 T cell receptor beta chains in this list originate from one sample, sequenced in a study of control samples from healthy donors and cancer patients. TCRdb keeps only in-frame clones here, not all; method: immunoSEQ multiplex PCR. This sample has 140,000 to 150,000 clones, with approximately 93% found just once. Sequenced: blood. The receptors derive from a man in his late teens or twenties in good health.

The rearrangement joins TRBV7-2 to TRBJ1-5; tentatively, D is TRBD1 (5 bases). The V end was cut by 1 base, the J end by 7 bases, with 14 bases between. Germline values: CDR1 SGHTA, CDR2 FQGNSA. CDR3 length equals 15 residues. The CDR3 bases are TGTGCCAGCAGCTTAGGGGGGTCAGGGTGGCAGCCCCAGCATTTT. Protein: CASSLGGSGWQPQHF.

V is TRBV5-8 and J is TRBJ2-5; D may correspond to TRBD1 or TRBD2 (5 bases each). The CDR3 is made up of 14 amino acids. Trimming shortened V by 0 bases and J by 2 bases, and 8 bases separated the two germline ends. Germline V CDR1 and CDR2: SGHTS, YDEGEE. CDR3 bases: TGTGCCAGCAGCTTGGCCTGGGGGCAAGAGACCCAGTACTTC. Its translation: CASSLAWGQETQYF.

This clone was seen a few times. The CDR3 loop reads CASSLTAGNEKLFF. In nucleotides, the CDR3 is TGTGCCAGCAGCCTGACGGCGGGTAATGAAAAACTGTTTTTT. The chain recombines TRBV5-4 with TRBJ1-4; no definite D call. The length of the CDR3 is 14 residues. The germline V and J ends were trimmed by 4 bases and 4 bases, with 11 bases remaining between them. Germline V gives CDR1 SGHNT, CDR2 YYREEE (reference sequence). The full variable domain, its missing parts supplied by reference TRBV5-4 and TRBJ1-4, is ETGVTQSPTHLIKTRGQQVTLRCSSQSGHNTVSWYQQALGQGPQFIFQYYREEENGRGNFPPRFSGLQFPNYSSELNVNALELDDSALYLCASSLTAGNEKLFFGSGTQLSVL.

The chain employs TRBV6-1 and TRBJ1-2; D remains unclear. The germline gives CDR1 MNHNS, CDR2 SASEGT. V gave up 0 bases and J gave up 1 base, with 0 bases separating them. The CDR3 spans 12 residues. CDR3 loop: CASSEANYGYTF. The CDR3 DNA sequence: TGTGCCAGCAGTGAAGCTAACTATGGCTACACCTTC.

This chain connects TRBV5-1 to TRBJ1-2; D is unresolved. V lost 0 bases to trimming and J lost 3 bases, with 9 bases between them. Per the germline V gene, CDR1 is SGHRS and CDR2 is YFSETQ. The CDR3 length is 14 residues. The CDR3 sequence is CASSLEGGYYGYTF. In DNA, the CDR3 is TGCGCCAGCAGCTTGGAGGGAGGCTACTATGGCTACACCTTC.

The chain links TRBV27 to TRBJ1-1; D remains ambiguous. CDR3 size: 13 residues. Looked up from germline, CDR1 is MNHEY and CDR2 is SMNVEV (reference sequence). V dropped 3 bases and J dropped 11 bases, with 16 bases sitting between them. The CDR3, as DNA: TGTGCCAGCAGTTTGGGAGGCAGCGGGAAGGCTTTCTTT. As protein: CASSLGGSGKAFF.

The J gene is TRBJ2-3, the V gene TRBV5-1; no reliable D call. CDR1 and CDR2 from the germline V gene are SGHRS and YFSETQ. The CDR3 runs to 15 residues. Trimming left V 1 base short and J 0 bases short, with 9 bases between. CDR3 sequence (DNA): TGCGCCAGCAGCTTGATTAGCATCAGCACAGATACGCAGTATTTT. As protein: CASSLISISTDTQYF.

V gene TRBV7-2 combines with J gene TRBJ2-3; tentative D call: TRBD2 (6 bases). Trimming removed 1 base from V and 0 bases from J, with 8 bases in between. This CDR3 region has 15 residues. Per the germline V gene, CDR1 is SGHTA and CDR2 is FQGNSA. CDR3 bases: TGTGCCAGCAGCTTAGTAGCGGCTAGCACAGATACGCAGTATTTT. This sequence encodes CASSLVAASTDTQYF.

In the case of this clone: This sample includes further DNA sequences coding for the same CDR3. V gene TRBV30 combines with J gene TRBJ1-5; D gene ambiguous. The CDR3 totals 13 residues. Trimming removed 0 bases at V and 4 bases at J, with 7 bases between. The germline CDR1 and CDR2 sequences are GTSNPN and SVGIG (reference sequence). The CDR3 region is CAWSVGGNQPQHF. In DNA form, the CDR3 reads TGTGCCTGGAGTGTCGGTGGAAATCAGCCCCAGCATTTT.

CDR3 coding DNA: TGTGCCACCAGCAGATCCAACAGGGACAATCAGCCCCAGCATTTT. As protein: CATSRSNRDNQPQHF. The J gene is TRBJ1-5, the V gene TRBV15, with D perhaps TRBD1 (6 bases). V was cut by 2 bases and J by 3 bases, with 11 bases left in between. Germline V lookup: CDR1 LNHNV, CDR2 YYDKDF (reference sequence). This CDR3 comprises 15 residues.

The chain uses TRBV4-1 and TRBJ2-5; TRBD1 agrees at 9 bases. V trimming: 3 bases; J trimming: 5 bases; junction bases outside the gene matches: 7. From germline, CDR1 is MGHRA and CDR2 YSYEKL. The CDR3 loop spans 15 amino acids. The CDR3 spells CASSQQGQGRETQYF. The CDR3 nucleotides read TGCGCCAGCAGCCAGCAGGGACAGGGCCGGGAGACCCAGTACTTC.

The chain carries TRBV19 and TRBJ1-4; D remains ambiguous. The V end lost 2 bases, the J end lost 0 bases, and 7 bases lay between the germline ends. Looked up from germline, CDR1 is LNHDA and CDR2 is SQIVND (reference sequence). There are 15 residues in the CDR3. In nucleotides, the CDR3 is TGTGCCAGTAGTATAATCGCCACAACTAATGAAAAACTGTTTTTT. It is translated as CASSIIATTNEKLFF.

This chain joins TRBV27 and TRBJ2-7; 8 nucleotides match TRBD1. Trimming cost V 4 bases and J 3 bases; bases outside gene matches: 8. The CDR3 has 15 residues. Germline CDR1 reads MNHEY; CDR2 reads SMNVEV (reference sequence). The CDR3: CASSSLRDRGYEQYF. The CDR3 DNA sequence: TGTGCCAGCAGTTCTCTAAGAGACAGGGGCTACGAGCAGTACTTC.

This chain joins TRBV11-3 and TRBJ2-7, with D possibly TRBD1 on 6 matching bases. Trimming removed 1 base at V and 0 bases at J, with 10 bases between. Germline lookup yields CDR1 SGHNT and CDR2 YENEEA. The CDR3 extends over 15 amino acids. For the CDR3, the DNA is TGTGCCAGCAGCTTAGGCACAGGGACCTCCTACGAGCAGTACTTC. It encodes CASSLGTGTSYEQYF.

J is TRBJ2-7 and V is TRBV11-2; a possible D gene is TRBD2 (6 bases). With 0 bases removed from V and 9 bases from J, the gap between germline ends came to 15 bases. This CDR3 is 14 amino acids long. Germline-derived CDR1 and CDR2 are SGHAT and FQNNGV. The CDR3 nucleotides read TGTGCCAGCAGCTTAGATCCGGGGAGGCATGTGCAGTACTTC. Its protein product is CASSLDPGRHVQYF. The variable domain in full, with the rest retrieved from reference TRBV11-2 and TRBJ2-7, is EAGVAQSPRYKIIEKRQSVAFWCNPISGHATLYWYQQILGQGPKLLIQFQNNGVVDDSQLPKDRFSAERLKGVDSTLKIQPAKLEDSAVYLCASSLDPGRHVQYFGPGTRLTVT.

The V and J genes are TRBV10-3 and TRBJ2-3; 11 positions match TRBD2. CDR3 length: 16 amino acids. The trim removed 10 bases at V and 6 bases at J, leaving 15 bases unmatched. The germline V gene has CDR1 ENHRY and CDR2 SYGVKD. This chain's CDR3 is CATRPIAGGHIDTQYF. CDR3 nucleotide sequence: TGTGCCACTAGGCCGATAGCGGGGGGGCATATCGATACGCAGTATTTT.

The chain's CDR3 is CATSRDQGADQPQHF. The CDR3 nucleotides read TGTGCCACCAGCAGAGATCAAGGGGCGGATCAGCCCCAGCATTTT. This sequence joins TRBV15 and TRBJ1-5; maybe TRBD1 (5 bases). The CDR3 consists of 15 residues. With 0 bases removed from V and 5 bases from J, the gap between germline ends came to 11 bases. From germline, CDR1 is LNHNV and CDR2 YYDKDF (reference sequence).

This clone has only a few counts. A junction boundary mismatches the germline segment, possibly from a read error. The CDR3 coding sequence is TGTGCCAGCAGTTACTCGAACAGCGGGGAGCTGTTTTTT. Protein: CASSYSNSGELFF. The chain recombines TRBV6-5 with TRBJ2-2, with no clear D. CDR1 MNHEY and CDR2 SVGAGI come from the germline V gene. This CDR3 is 13 amino acids long.

Notes on this clone: One end of the junction is discordant with germline, which a read error may explain. This sequence joins TRBV7-7 and TRBJ2-7; D unresolved. The germline CDR1 and CDR2 sequences are SSHAT and FNYEAQ (reference sequence). This CDR3 contains 15 residues. This chain's CDR3 is CASSPGFSGSYEQYF. In DNA, the CDR3 is TGTGCTAGCAGCCCCGGGTTTTCGGGTTCCTACGAGCAGTACTTC.

V gene TRBV19 combines with J gene TRBJ1-5; TRBD1 aligns across 7 bases. CDR1 and CDR2 (germline): LNHDA, SQIVND (reference sequence). This CDR3 contains 13 residues. Germline trimming cut 5 bases from V and 6 bases from J; bases unmatched to any gene: 4. Written as DNA, the CDR3 is TGTGCCAGTAGTGTTACAGGGGCTCAGCCCCAGCATTTT. It yields the protein CASSVTGAQPQHF.

V is TRBV7-9 and J is TRBJ1-1; a possible D gene is TRBD1 (6 bases). This CDR3 has 12 residues. Germline assignment: CDR1 SEHNR and CDR2 FQNEAQ (reference sequence). Trimming took off 5 bases at V and 6 bases at J, with 10 bases between the two ends. In nucleotides, the CDR3 is TGTGCCAGCAGCCACGGACAGCCTGAAGCTTTCTTT. It yields the protein CASSHGQPEAFF.

The chain combines TRBV10-2 with TRBJ2-7; D not resolved. V was shortened by 0 bases and J by 3 bases, with 6 bases between the two germline ends. The germline CDR1 and CDR2 sequences are WSHSY and SAAADI. The CDR3 covers 13 residues. The CDR3 DNA follows: TGCGCCAGCAGTGAGTCGATTAACTACGAGCAGTACTTC. This translates into CASSESINYEQYF.

This chain links TRBV4-1 with TRBJ2-1; 8 bases are a match to TRBD1. The length of the CDR3 is 15 residues. Germline V CDR1 and CDR2: MGHRA, YSYEKL. With V trimmed by 4 bases and J by 7 bases, 9 bases remained unmatched. The chain's CDR3 is CASSLGQGGGNEQFF. As DNA, the CDR3 is TGCGCCAGCAGCCTAGGACAGGGTGGGGGGAATGAGCAGTTCTTC.

The CDR3 spells CSVRTGVDYGYTF. The CDR3 DNA is TGCAGCGTGAGGACAGGGGTGGACTATGGCTACACCTTC. This chain links TRBV29-1 with TRBJ1-2; 9 nucleotides line up with TRBD1. This CDR3 spans 13 amino acids. Per the germline V gene, CDR1 is SQVTM and CDR2 is ANQGSEA. Germline trimming cut 6 bases from V and 3 bases from J; bases unmatched to any gene: 5.

This chain links TRBV6-4 with TRBJ2-7; D not certain. The CDR3 extends over 14 amino acids. Trimming removed 3 bases at V and 0 bases at J, with 9 bases between. Germline V gene data show CDR1 as MRHNA and CDR2 as SNTAGT. CDR3 nucleotides: TGTGCCAGCAGTGAAACCGGGTTCTCCTACGAGCAGTACTTC. It translates to CASSETGFSYEQYF.

This chain connects TRBV4-1 to TRBJ2-3, with 8 bases aligning to TRBD1. The germline V gene has CDR1 MGHRA and CDR2 YSYEKL. The CDR3 spans 17 residues. V trimming: 3 bases; J trimming: 3 bases; junction bases outside the gene matches: 11. This CDR3 reads CASSHGRTGPWTDTQYF. CDR3 nucleotides: TGCGCCAGCAGCCATGGAAGGACAGGGCCTTGGACAGATACGCAGTATTTT.

In its sample, this clone was seen a few times. This sequence joins TRBV4-1 and TRBJ1-5; weak D call: TRBD1 (5 bases). The V end was cut by 5 bases, the J end by 6 bases, with 14 bases between. Germline V gene sequence: CDR1 MGHRA, CDR2 YSYEKL. The CDR3 contains 14 residues. The CDR3 nucleotides are TGCGCCAGCAGCAAGGGGCGCGAGGGTCAGCCCCAGCATTTT. Amino acid sequence: CASSKGREGQPQHF.